A single sample gave rise to the 5 T cell receptor beta chains below, sequenced in a study of blood T cell repertoires in COVID-19. Clones were sequenced by immunoSEQ multiplex PCR, and TCRdb holds only the in-frame ones, with some missing. The sample holds fewer than 250,000 clones, 84% seen once. Material: peripheral blood. These receptor sequences come from a human donor in a cohort sampled during active COVID-19.

This rearrangement joins TRBV5-4 to TRBJ2-5, with 12 bases that match TRBD1. V lost 4 bases, J lost 5 bases, and 6 bases stayed unmatched. This CDR3 is 15 amino acids long. The germline V gene encodes CDR1 SGHNT and CDR2 YYREEE (reference sequence). The CDR3 nucleotides are TGTGCCAGCAGCCAAGTTGGGACAGGGGGCGAGACCCAGTACTTC. Encoded protein: CASSQVGTGGETQYF.

V usage is TRBV3-1 (or the pseudogene TRBV3-2) and J usage is TRBJ1-6; 10 nucleotides align to TRBD1. The CDR3 has 15 residues. Germline V gene sequence: CDR1 LGHDT, CDR2 YNNKEL (reference sequence). V lost 1 base, J lost 9 bases, and 3 bases stayed unmatched. DNA for the CDR3: TGTGCCAGCAGCCAAGCAGGGACAGGGGTTTCACCCCTCCACTTT. Encoded protein: CASSQAGTGVSPLHF.

The chain couples TRBV6-5 to TRBJ2-3, with D tentatively TRBD1 (5 bases). The CDR3 is made up of 15 amino acids. V was shortened by 6 bases and J by 0 bases, with 13 bases between the two germline ends. Germline V gives CDR1 MNHEY, CDR2 SVGAGI. CDR3 DNA sequence: TGTGCCAGCAGGCAAGACAGACTTAGCACAGATACGCAGTATTTT. Its translation: CASRQDRLSTDTQYF.

The rearrangement links TRBV4-1 to TRBJ2-2; D call uncertain. Trimming shortened V by 0 bases and J by 7 bases, and 9 bases separated the two germline ends. Germline V lookup: CDR1 MGHRA, CDR2 YSYEKL. This CDR3 has 14 amino acids. CDR3 sequence (DNA): TGCGCCAGCAGCCAAGATGGTGTGCGCGGGGAGCTGTTTTTT. This gives the protein CASSQDGVRGELFF.

The chain couples TRBV6-5 to TRBJ2-3; D is perhaps TRBD2 (6 bases). Trimming pared 10 bases from V and 1 base from J, leaving 15 bases between. Germline-derived CDR1 and CDR2 are MNHEY and SVGAGI. CDR3 length: 14 residues. The CDR3 sequence: CATKNPGGTDTQYF. CDR3 nucleotide sequence: TGTGCCACCAAAAATCCGGGGGGCACAGATACGCAGTATTTT.